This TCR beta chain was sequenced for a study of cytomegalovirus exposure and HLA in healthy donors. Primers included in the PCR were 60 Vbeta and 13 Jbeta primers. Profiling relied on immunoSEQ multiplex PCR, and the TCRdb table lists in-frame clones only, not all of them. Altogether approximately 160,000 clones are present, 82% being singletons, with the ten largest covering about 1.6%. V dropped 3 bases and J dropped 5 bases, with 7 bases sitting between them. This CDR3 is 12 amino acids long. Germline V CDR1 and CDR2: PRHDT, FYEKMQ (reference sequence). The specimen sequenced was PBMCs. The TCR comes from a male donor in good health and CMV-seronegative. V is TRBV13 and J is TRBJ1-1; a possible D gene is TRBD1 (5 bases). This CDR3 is CASSFRVTEAFF. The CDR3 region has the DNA TGTGCCAGCAGCTTCAGGGTTACTGAAGCTTTCTTT.